This T cell receptor (beta chain) stems from a study of fetal regulatory T cell absence and autoimmunity. Study-wide results and caveats: Some top pancreas TCR clones were over 85-fold enriched versus cord blood. In IPEX, the enrichment was taken to support antigen-driven autoimmunity before birth. Cord blood and pancreas showed broadly similar TRB gene family usage.

The survey-level immunoSEQ assay was used. Assay: immunoSEQ multiplex PCR; the TCRdb copy retains only in-frame clones and omits some. Here the sample spans around 100,000 clones, 60% to 80% being singletons. This CDR3 contains 15 residues. The V gene's germline CDR1 is SGDLS and CDR2 YYNGEE. About this clone itself: Its antigen is unidentified. Germline and junction disagree at one end, which may indicate a read error.

The gene calls are TRBV9 and TRBJ2-1; 11 positions match TRBD2. The sequence came from a male donor with IPEX syndrome. The sequenced material came from pancreas tissue. DNA for the CDR3: TGTGCCAGCAGTGTAGGACTAGCGGGCTTCAATGAGCAGTTCTTC. Encoded protein: CASSVGLAGFNEQFF.